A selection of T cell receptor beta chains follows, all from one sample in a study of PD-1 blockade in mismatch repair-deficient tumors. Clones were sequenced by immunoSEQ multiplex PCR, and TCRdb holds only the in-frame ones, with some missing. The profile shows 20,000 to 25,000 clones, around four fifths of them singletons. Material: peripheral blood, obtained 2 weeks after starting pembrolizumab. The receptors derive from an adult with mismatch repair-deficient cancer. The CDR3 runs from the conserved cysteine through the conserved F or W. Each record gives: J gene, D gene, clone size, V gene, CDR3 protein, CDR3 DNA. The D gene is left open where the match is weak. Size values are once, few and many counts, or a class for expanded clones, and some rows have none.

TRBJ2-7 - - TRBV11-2 CASSFSSLYEQYF TGTGCCAGCAGCTTTTCCAGCCTCTACGAGCAGTACTTC
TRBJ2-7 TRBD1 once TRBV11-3 CASSLVGTGVKYF TGTGCCAGCAGCTTAGTAGGGACAGGGGTGAAGTACTTC
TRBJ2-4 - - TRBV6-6 CASSARFIQYF TGTGCCAGCAGCGCCCGGTTCATTCAGTACTTC
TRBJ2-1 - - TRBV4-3 CASSQLGSQGIYGSDEQFF TGCGCCAGCAGCCAACTGGGTTCGCAGGGGATCTACGGGAGCGATGAGCAGTTCTTC
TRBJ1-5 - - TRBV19 CASSKFLQVTNQPQHF TGTGCCAGTAGTAAATTCCTCCAGGTTACCAATCAGCCCCAGCATTTT
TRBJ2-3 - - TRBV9 CASSVESFTDTQYF TGTGCCAGCAGCGTAGAAAGCTTCACAGATACGCAGTATTTT
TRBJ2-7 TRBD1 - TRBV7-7 CASSLGTGASYEQYF TGTGCTAGCAGCTTGGGTACAGGGGCCAGCTACGAGCAGTACTTC
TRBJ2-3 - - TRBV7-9 CASSTGREFSTDTQYF TGTGCCAGCAGCACAGGGCGGGAGTTCAGCACAGATACGCAGTATTTT
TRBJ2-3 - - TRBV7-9 CASSHGTPKDTQYF TGTGCCAGCAGCCATGGGACACCCAAGGATACGCAGTATTTT
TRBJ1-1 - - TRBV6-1 CASDVGAFF TGTGCCAGCGACGTAGGGGCTTTCTTT